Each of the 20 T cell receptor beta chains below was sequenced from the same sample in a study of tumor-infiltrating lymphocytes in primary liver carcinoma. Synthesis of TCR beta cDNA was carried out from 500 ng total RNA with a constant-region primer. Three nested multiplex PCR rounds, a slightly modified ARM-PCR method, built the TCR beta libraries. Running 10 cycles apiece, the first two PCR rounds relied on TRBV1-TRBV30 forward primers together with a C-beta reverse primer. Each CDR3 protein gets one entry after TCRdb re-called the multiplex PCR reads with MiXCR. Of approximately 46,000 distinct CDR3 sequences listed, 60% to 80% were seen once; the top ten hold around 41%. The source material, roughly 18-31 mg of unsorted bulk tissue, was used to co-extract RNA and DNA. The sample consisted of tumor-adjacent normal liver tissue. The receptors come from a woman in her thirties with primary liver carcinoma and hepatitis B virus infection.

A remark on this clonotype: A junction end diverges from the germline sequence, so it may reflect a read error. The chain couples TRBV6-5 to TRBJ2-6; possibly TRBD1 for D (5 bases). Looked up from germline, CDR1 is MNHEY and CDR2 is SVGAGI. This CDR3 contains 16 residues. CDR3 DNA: TGTGCAAGCAGTAACTCGATAGGGGCTGGGGCCAACGTCCTGACTTTC. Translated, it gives CASSNSIGAGANVLTF.

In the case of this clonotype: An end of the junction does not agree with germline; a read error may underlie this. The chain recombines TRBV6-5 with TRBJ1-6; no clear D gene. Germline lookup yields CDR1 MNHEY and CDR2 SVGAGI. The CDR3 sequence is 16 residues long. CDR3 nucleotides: TGTGCCTGCAGTTCTAACGGAGGCTCCTATAATTCAGCCCTCCACTTT. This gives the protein CACSSNGGSYNSALHF.

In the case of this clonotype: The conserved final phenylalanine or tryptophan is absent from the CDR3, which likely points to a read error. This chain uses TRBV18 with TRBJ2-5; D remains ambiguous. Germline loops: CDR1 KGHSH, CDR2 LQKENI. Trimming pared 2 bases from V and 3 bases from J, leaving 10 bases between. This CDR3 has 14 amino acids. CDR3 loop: CASSPFAVKETQYL. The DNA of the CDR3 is TGTGCCAGCTCACCATTTGCAGTGAAAGAGACCCAGTACTTG.

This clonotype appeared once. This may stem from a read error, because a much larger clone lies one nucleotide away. CDR3: CASLKGQLGETRYF. The CDR3 region has the DNA TGTGCCAGCCTTAAAGGACAGTTAGGGGAGACCCGGTACTTC. This chain uses TRBV28 with TRBJ2-5; perhaps TRBD1 as D (6 bases). The CDR3 runs 14 residues. In germline, CDR1 is MDHEN, CDR2 SYDVKM.

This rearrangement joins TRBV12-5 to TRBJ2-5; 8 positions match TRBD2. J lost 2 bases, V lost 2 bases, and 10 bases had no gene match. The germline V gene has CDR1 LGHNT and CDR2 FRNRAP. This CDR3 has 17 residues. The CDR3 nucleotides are TGTGCTAGTGGTTTGCCGGGAGCGGGAGCCGGGCAAGAGACCCAGTACTTC. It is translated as CASGLPGAGAGQETQYF.

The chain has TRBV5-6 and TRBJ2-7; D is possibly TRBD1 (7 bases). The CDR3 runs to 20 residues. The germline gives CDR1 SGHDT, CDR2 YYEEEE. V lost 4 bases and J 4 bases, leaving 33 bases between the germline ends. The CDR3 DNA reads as TGTGCCAGCAGCCAGGGGGGAAACAGGATAGGGGCCGCCAGGTCATACGAGCAGTACTTC. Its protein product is CASSQGGNRIGAARSYEQYF.

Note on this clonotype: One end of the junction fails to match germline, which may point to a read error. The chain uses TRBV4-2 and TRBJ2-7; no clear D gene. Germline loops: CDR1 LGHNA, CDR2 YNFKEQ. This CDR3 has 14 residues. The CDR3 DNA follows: TGTGCCAGCAGCTTAGGGTCCTACGTCTACGAGCAGCACTTC. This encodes CASSLGSYVYEQHF.

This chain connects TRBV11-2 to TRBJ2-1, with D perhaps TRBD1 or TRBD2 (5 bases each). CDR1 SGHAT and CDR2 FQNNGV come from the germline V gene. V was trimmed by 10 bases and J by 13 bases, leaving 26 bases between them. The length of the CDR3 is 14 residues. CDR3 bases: TGTGCCAACAACCATCGAGGGGCCTACAATTATCAGTTCTTC. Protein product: CANNHRGAYNYQFF.

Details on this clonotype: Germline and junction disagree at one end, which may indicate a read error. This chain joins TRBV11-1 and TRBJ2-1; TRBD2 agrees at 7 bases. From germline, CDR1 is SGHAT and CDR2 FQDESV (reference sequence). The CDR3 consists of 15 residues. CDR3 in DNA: TGTACCAGCAGTTGGGGAGGGCATCTACTGGGAATGCAGTTCTTC. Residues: CTSSWGGHLLGMQFF. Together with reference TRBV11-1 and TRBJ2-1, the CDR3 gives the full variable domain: EAEVAQSPRYKITEKSQAVAFWCDPISGHATLYWYRQILGQGPELLVQFQDESVVDDSQLPKDRFSAERLKGVDSTLKIQPAELGDSAMYLCTSSWGGHLLGMQFFGPGTRLTVL.

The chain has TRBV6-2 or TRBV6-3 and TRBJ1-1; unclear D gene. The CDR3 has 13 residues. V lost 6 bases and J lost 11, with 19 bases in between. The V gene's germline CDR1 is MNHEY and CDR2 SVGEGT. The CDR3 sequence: CASSPTLALTAFF. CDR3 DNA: TGTGCCAGCAGCCCGACACTAGCCCTAACGGCTTTCTTT.

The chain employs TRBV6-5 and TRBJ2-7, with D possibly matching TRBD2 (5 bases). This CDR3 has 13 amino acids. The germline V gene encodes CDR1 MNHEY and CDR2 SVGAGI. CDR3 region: CATSSGETYEQYF. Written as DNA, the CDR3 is TGTGCGACCAGTTCCGGGGAGACCTACGAGCAGTACTTC.

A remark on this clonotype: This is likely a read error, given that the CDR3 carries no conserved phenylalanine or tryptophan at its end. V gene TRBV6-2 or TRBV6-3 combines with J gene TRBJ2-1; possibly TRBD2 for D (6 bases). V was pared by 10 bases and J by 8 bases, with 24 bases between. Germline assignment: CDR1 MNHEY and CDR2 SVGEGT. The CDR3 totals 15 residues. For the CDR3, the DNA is TGTGCCATCCGATCCCGGGGGAGGACTTACGATGAGCAGTTCTCC. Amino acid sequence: CAIRSRGRTYDEQFS.

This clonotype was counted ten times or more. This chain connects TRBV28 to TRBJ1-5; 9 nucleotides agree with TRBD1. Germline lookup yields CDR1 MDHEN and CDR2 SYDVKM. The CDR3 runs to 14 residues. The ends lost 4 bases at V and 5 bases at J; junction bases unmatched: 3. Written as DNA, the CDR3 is TGTGCCAGCAGTTCCGGACAGGGGCATCAGCCCCAGCATTTT. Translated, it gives CASSSGQGHQPQHF.

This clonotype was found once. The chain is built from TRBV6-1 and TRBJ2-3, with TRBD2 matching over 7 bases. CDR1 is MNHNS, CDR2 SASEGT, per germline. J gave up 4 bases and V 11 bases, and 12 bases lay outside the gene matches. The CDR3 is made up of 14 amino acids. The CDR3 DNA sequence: TGTGCCTGGGAGGGAACGAGGGACGCAGATACGCAGTATTTT. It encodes CAWEGTRDADTQYF.

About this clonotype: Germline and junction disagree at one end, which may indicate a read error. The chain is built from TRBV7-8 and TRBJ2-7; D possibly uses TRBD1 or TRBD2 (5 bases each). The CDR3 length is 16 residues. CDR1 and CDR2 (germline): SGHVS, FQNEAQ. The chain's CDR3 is CVSSASRGLALYEQYF. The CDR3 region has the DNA TGTGTCAGCAGCGCATCCCGGGGCCTCGCCCTCTACGAGCAGTACTTC. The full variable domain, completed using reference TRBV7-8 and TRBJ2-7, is GAGVSQSPRYKVAKRGQDVALRCDPISGHVSLFWYQQALGQGPEFLTYFQNEAQLDKSGLPSDRFFAERPEGSVSTLKIQRTQQEDSAVYLCVSSASRGLALYEQYFGPGTRLTVT.

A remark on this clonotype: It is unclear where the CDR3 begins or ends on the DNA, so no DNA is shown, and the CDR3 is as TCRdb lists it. CDR3 amino acids: CASNQVADYSCEQYF. The chain carries TRBV4-3 and TRBJ2-7; the table gives TRBD2 as D, unverified against the DNA. In germline, CDR1 is LGHNA, CDR2 YSLEER. The CDR3 length is 15 residues, termini included.

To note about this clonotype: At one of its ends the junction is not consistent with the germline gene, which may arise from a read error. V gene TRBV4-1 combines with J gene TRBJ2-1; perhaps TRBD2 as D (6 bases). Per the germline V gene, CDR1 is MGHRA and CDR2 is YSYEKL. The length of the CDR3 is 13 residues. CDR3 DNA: TGTGCCAGCAGCCAGGACTACTACGGTGGGCAGTTCTTC. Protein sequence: CASSQDYYGGQFF.

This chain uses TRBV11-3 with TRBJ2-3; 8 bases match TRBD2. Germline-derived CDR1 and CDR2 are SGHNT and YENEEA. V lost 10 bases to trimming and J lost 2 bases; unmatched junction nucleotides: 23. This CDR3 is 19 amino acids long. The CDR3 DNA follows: TGTGCCAACGGCTTAGGTTTTGGAGCGGGAGTAGGAGACACAGATACGCAGTATTTT. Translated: CANGLGFGAGVGDTDTQYF.

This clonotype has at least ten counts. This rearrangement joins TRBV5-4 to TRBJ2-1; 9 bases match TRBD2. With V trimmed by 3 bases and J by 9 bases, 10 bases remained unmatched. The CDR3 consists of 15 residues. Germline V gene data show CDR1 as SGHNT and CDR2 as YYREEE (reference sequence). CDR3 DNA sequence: TGTGCCAGCAGCTCAAGACTAGCGGCCCATTTTGAGCAGTTCTTC. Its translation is CASSSRLAAHFEQFF.

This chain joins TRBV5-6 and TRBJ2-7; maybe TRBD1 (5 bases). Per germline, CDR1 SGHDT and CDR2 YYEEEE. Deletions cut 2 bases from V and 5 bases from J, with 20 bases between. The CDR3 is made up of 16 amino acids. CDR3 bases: TGTGCCAGCAGCTTTGGTAAGGGGCGGCCGATCCACGAGCAGTACTTC. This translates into CASSFGKGRPIHEQYF.